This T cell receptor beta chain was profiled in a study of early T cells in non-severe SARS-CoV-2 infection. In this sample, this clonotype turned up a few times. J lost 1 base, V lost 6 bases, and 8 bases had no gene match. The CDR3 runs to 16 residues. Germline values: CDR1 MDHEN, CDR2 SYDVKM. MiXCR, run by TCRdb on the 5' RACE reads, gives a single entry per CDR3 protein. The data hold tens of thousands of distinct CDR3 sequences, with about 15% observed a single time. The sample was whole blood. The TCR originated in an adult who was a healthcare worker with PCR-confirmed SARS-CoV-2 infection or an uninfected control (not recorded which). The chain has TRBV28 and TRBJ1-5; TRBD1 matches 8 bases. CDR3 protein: CASSSDRTGSNQPQHF. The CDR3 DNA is TGTGCCAGCAGCTCCGATCGGACAGGGAGCAATCAGCCCCAGCATTTT. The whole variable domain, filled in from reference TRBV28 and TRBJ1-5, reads DVKVTQSSRYLVKRTGEKVFLECVQDMDHENMFWYRQDPGLGLRLIYFSYDVKMKEKGDIPEGYSVSREKKERFSLILESASTNQTSMYLCASSSDRTGSNQPQHFGDGTRLSIL.